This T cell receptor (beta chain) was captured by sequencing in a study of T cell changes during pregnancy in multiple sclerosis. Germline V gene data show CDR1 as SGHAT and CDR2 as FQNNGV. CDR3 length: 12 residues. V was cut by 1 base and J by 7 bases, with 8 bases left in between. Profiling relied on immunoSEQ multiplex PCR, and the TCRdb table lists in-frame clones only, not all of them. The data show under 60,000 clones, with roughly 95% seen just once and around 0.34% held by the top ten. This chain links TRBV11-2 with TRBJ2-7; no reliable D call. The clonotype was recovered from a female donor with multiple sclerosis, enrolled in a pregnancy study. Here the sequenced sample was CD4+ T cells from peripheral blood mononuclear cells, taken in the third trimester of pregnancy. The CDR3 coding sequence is TGTGCCAGCAGCTTAGTTCCTTCTGAGCAGTACTTC. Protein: CASSLVPSEQYF.